This entry lists 32 T cell receptor beta chains sequenced from one sample in a study of response to subunit inactivated influenza vaccine. MiXCR, applied by TCRdb to the RT-PCR reads, yields one record per CDR3 protein. This sample has 530,000 or so distinct CDR3 sequences, with less than 30% found just once. Sequenced material: CD4+ T cells sorted from PBMCs, taken more than 4 days after vaccination. The receptors stem from a man between 50 and 59 years old who received an inactivated influenza vaccine.

The table lists this clonotype with a few counts. The rearrangement uses TRBV7-2 and TRBJ2-3; 10 bases are a match to TRBD2. Germline assignment: CDR1 SGHTA and CDR2 FQGNSA. The CDR3 length is 15 residues. V dropped 4 bases and J dropped 2; count of bases not matched to a gene: 3. DNA of the CDR3: TGTGCCAGCAGCTATGGACTAGCGGCCACAGATACGCAGTATTTT. Encoded protein: CASSYGLAATDTQYF.

In its sample, this clonotype was seen a few times. The gene calls are TRBV10-2 and TRBJ2-3; TRBD2 matches 8 bases. CDR1 and CDR2 from the germline V gene are WSHSY and SAAADI. The V gene end was trimmed by 4 bases and the J gene end by 3 bases; junction bases not matched to a gene: 18. This CDR3 has 19 residues. CDR3 DNA: TGCGCCAGCAGTGTAAGGCTAGCGGGCGGACGAATATCGACAGATACGCAGTATTTT. The encoded protein is CASSVRLAGGRISTDTQYF.

This clonotype was detected a few times. The V and J genes are TRBV4-2 and TRBJ1-2, with D unresolved. The CDR3 is 13 amino acids. Trimming took 0 bases from V and 7 from J, leaving 9 bases between them. Germline V gives CDR1 LGHNA, CDR2 YNFKEQ. CDR3 nucleotide sequence: TGTGCCAGCAGCCAAGATGGTGTGGCTGGCTACACCTTC. This translates into CASSQDGVAGYTF.

This chain connects TRBV4-1 to TRBJ1-4; a weak D match, TRBD1 (5 bases). Germline CDR1 reads MGHRA; CDR2 reads YSYEKL. The CDR3 spans 14 residues. The ends were cut back, 3 bases at V and 7 bases at J, with 12 bases in the middle. CDR3 DNA: TGCGCCAGCAGCCACTCCAGGGTTGGTGAAAAACTGTTTTTT. Translated, it gives CASSHSRVGEKLFF.

The rearrangement uses TRBV5-8 and TRBJ1-2, with D perhaps TRBD1 (5 bases). The V gene lost 4 bases and the J gene lost 2 bases, with 15 bases spanning the gap. From germline, CDR1 is SGHTS and CDR2 YDEGEE. The CDR3 length is 15 residues. The chain's CDR3 is CASSTSGLLNYGYTF. CDR3 DNA: TGTGCCAGCAGCACGTCGGGGCTACTGAACTATGGCTACACCTTC.

The chain couples TRBV4-3 to TRBJ2-1; the D is unclear. The germline CDR1 and CDR2 sequences are LGHNA and YSLEER. The CDR3 has 16 amino acids. The germline V and J ends were trimmed by 0 bases and 0 bases, with 9 bases remaining between them. CDR3 nucleotides: TGCGCCAGCAGCCAAGATGTAACGGGCTCCTACAATGAGCAGTTCTTC. The encoded protein is CASSQDVTGSYNEQFF.

This clonotype was found many times. J is TRBJ2-3 and V is TRBV28; 10 nucleotides line up with TRBD2. With 5 bases clipped from V and 5 bases from J, the junction kept 4 bases outside the gene matches. The CDR3 consists of 14 residues. In germline, CDR1 is MDHEN, CDR2 SYDVKM. The CDR3: CASSTSGMGDTQYF. DNA of the CDR3: TGTGCCAGCAGTACTAGCGGGATGGGAGATACGCAGTATTTT.

This clonotype was seen a handful of times. V is TRBV3-1 and J is TRBJ2-1; TRBD2 aligns across 9 bases. The germline gives CDR1 LGHDT, CDR2 YNNKEL (reference sequence). The CDR3 sequence is 15 residues long. Losses at the gene ends were 2 bases for V and 7 bases for J; bases not matched to a gene: 6. CDR3 residues: CASSQMLAGENEQFF. CDR3 sequence (DNA): TGTGCCAGCAGCCAAATGTTAGCGGGGGAAAATGAGCAGTTCTTC.

A few counts support this clonotype. The CDR3 sequence is CASSRDRGQDEQYF. The CDR3 DNA is TGCGCCAGCAGCAGAGACAGGGGACAGGACGAGCAGTACTTC. The V call is TRBV5-1, the J call TRBJ2-7, with 8 bases lining up with TRBD1. CDR1 SGHRS and CDR2 YFSETQ come from the germline V gene. Trimming took 4 bases from V and 5 from J; bases not matched to a gene: 8. The length of the CDR3 is 14 residues.

The rearrangement uses TRBV29-1 and TRBJ2-1, with D tentatively TRBD1 or TRBD2 (7 bases each). CDR1 is SQVTM and CDR2 is ANQGSEA in the germline V gene. This CDR3 is built from 14 residues. Trimming removed 3 bases from V and 4 bases from J, with 13 bases in between. Here the CDR3 reads CSVDRGGPYNEQFF. Written as DNA, the CDR3 is TGCAGCGTTGACAGGGGGGGACCTTACAATGAGCAGTTCTTC.

The V call is TRBV20-1, the J call TRBJ2-7, with TRBD2 identical over 14 bases. Germline trimming cut 6 bases from V and 2 bases from J; bases unmatched to any gene: 12. From germline, CDR1 is DFQATT and CDR2 SNEGSKA (reference sequence). This CDR3 has 17 amino acids. CDR3 bases: TGCAGTGCCAGGACCGGACTAGCGGGGGGATGGCCCTACGAGCAGTACTTC. This gives the protein CSARTGLAGGWPYEQYF.

The V and J genes are TRBV7-9 and TRBJ2-7; D is uncertain. Between the trimmed V and J ends, which lost 1 base and 1 base, there was a span of 11 bases. The V gene's germline CDR1 is SEHNR and CDR2 FQNEAQ (reference sequence). This CDR3 has 15 amino acids. This CDR3 reads CASSLGVSGSYEQYF. In DNA form, the CDR3 reads TGTGCCAGCAGCTTAGGGGTATCAGGTTCCTACGAGCAGTACTTC.

This rearrangement joins TRBV20-1 to TRBJ2-4; the D is unclear. Germline loops: CDR1 DFQATT, CDR2 SNEGSKA (reference sequence). This CDR3 has 15 amino acids. V lost 0 bases, J lost 0 bases, and 9 bases lay in between. This chain's CDR3 is CSARDTDLAKNIQYF. The CDR3 nucleotides read TGCAGTGCTAGAGATACGGATCTAGCCAAAAACATTCAGTACTTC.

The V and J genes are TRBV20-1 and TRBJ1-3; D ambiguous. Germline CDR1 and CDR2: DFQATT and SNEGSKA (reference sequence). The CDR3 covers 12 residues. The V end was cut by 6 bases, the J end by 3 bases, with 9 bases between. The CDR3 DNA reads TGCAGTGCGGGGAACAATGGAAACACCATATATTTT. It yields the protein CSAGNNGNTIYF.

The chain recombines TRBV12-3 or TRBV12-4 with TRBJ2-7; TRBD2 matches at 15 bases. The V gene end was trimmed by 6 bases and the J gene end by 7 bases; junction bases not matched to a gene: 4. The CDR3 consists of 14 residues. CDR3 sequence: CASSKGLAGGEQYF. The DNA for the CDR3 is TGTGCCAGCAGCAAGGGACTAGCGGGGGGTGAGCAGTACTTC.

There are a few counts of this clonotype. V is TRBV4-3 and J is TRBJ2-2; D ambiguous. V gave up 3 bases and J gave up 0 bases, with 11 bases separating them. The CDR3 sequence is 16 residues long. Germline CDR1 is LGHNA and CDR2 is YSLEER. The CDR3 region is CASSQALGTNTGELFF. The DNA of the CDR3 is TGCGCCAGCAGCCAGGCTCTAGGGACGAACACCGGGGAGCTGTTTTTT.

The J gene is TRBJ2-1, the V gene TRBV10-3, with 9 bases aligning to TRBD1. The CDR3 is 15 residues long. V lost 2 bases, J lost 4 bases, and 3 bases stayed unmatched. In germline, CDR1 is ENHRY, CDR2 SYGVKD. The chain's CDR3 is CAISEEGTGYNEQFF. CDR3 nucleotide sequence: TGTGCCATCAGTGAGGAGGGGACAGGGTACAATGAGCAGTTCTTC.

This clonotype appeared many times. V is TRBV7-9 and J is TRBJ2-4, with TRBD1 as a possible D gene (6 bases). The CDR3 totals 16 residues. V dropped 2 bases and J dropped 4 bases, with 15 bases sitting between them. CDR1 SEHNR and CDR2 FQNEAQ come from the germline V gene (reference sequence). CDR3 amino acids: CASSLLLGQGKNIQYF. The CDR3, as DNA: TGTGCCAGCAGCTTACTTTTGGGTCAGGGGAAAAACATTCAGTACTTC.

This clonotype was seen only a few times. The chain recombines TRBV20-1 with TRBJ2-3; tentative D call: TRBD2 (5 bases). V lost 3 bases and J 6 bases, leaving 16 bases between the germline ends. From germline, CDR1 is DFQATT and CDR2 SNEGSKA (reference sequence). CDR3 size: 14 residues. This chain's CDR3 is CSARTDGPGDTQYF. As DNA, the CDR3 is TGCAGTGCTAGGACGGACGGACCGGGGGATACGCAGTATTTT.

This sequence joins TRBV9 and TRBJ2-6; D is undetermined. Trimming took off 0 bases at V and 0 bases at J, with 13 bases between the two ends. CDR3 size: 18 residues. Germline V gene sequence: CDR1 SGDLS, CDR2 YYNGEE. CDR3 DNA: TGTGCCAGCAGCGTAGGTTCCATACAGACCTCTGGGGCCAACGTCCTGACTTTC. This encodes CASSVGSIQTSGANVLTF.

Here the CDR3 reads CATSRTGTSGGGEQFF. The CDR3 region has the DNA TGTGCCACCAGCAGGACCGGGACTAGCGGGGGAGGTGAGCAGTTCTTC. V usage is TRBV15 and J usage is TRBJ2-1; 14 bases align to TRBD2. CDR1 is LNHNV, CDR2 YYDKDF, per germline (reference sequence). The CDR3 totals 16 residues. Trimming took 3 bases from V and 9 from J; bases not matched to a gene: 7.

This clonotype occurred a few times. This chain links TRBV2 with TRBJ2-7; 9 positions match TRBD2. Germline loops: CDR1 SNHLY, CDR2 FYNNEI. The length of the CDR3 is 14 residues. The junction had 4 bases not matched to a gene; V was cut back by 4 bases and J by 3 bases. CDR3 DNA sequence: TGTGCCAGCAGTGCCGAGACTAGCGGCTACGAGCAGTACTTC. Protein: CASSAETSGYEQYF. Using reference TRBV2 and TRBJ2-7 for the parts outside the CDR3, the full variable domain is EPEVTQTPSHQVTQMGQEVILRCVPISNHLYFYWYRQILGQKVEFLVSFYNNEISEKSEIFDDQFSVERPDGSNFTLKIRSTKLEDSAMYFCASSAETSGYEQYFGPGTRLTVT.

Note on this clonotype: At one end the junction does not follow the germline gene, possibly because of a read error. The CDR3 bases are TGCAATGCTAGCGGATCTAGCGGGAGGACTTTCACAGATACGCAGTATTTT. Protein sequence: CNASGSSGRTFTDTQYF. The rearrangement links TRBV20-1 to TRBJ2-3, with 11 positions matching TRBD2. In germline, CDR1 is DFQATT, CDR2 SNEGSKA (reference sequence). The CDR3 sequence is 17 residues long.

The genes are TRBV18 and TRBJ2-1, with no clear D. V was clipped by 3 bases and J by 5 bases, with 11 bases between them. The CDR3 is 14 amino acids. Germline CDR1 reads KGHSH; CDR2 reads LQKENI. The CDR3 loop is CASSPTTGNNEQFF. CDR3 in DNA: TGTGCCAGCTCACCCACGACGGGTAACAATGAGCAGTTCTTC.

The chain combines TRBV6-5 with TRBJ2-4; 9 nucleotides align to TRBD2. This CDR3 spans 15 amino acids. The ends lost 0 bases at V and 14 bases at J; junction bases unmatched: 11. Per germline, CDR1 MNHEY and CDR2 SVGAGI. The CDR3 DNA sequence: TGTGCCAGCAGTTACTCGCGGGTAGCGGGGGCCTCGGAGTACTTC. Translation gives CASSYSRVAGASEYF.

This clonotype has at least ten counts. The CDR3 sequence: CASSLGPYGYTF. The CDR3 nucleotides read TGTGCCAGCAGTTTAGGGCCCTATGGCTACACCTTC. The chain combines TRBV12-3 or TRBV12-4 with TRBJ1-2, with unresolved D. This CDR3 comprises 12 residues. The germline V and J ends were trimmed by 1 base and 4 bases, with 4 bases remaining between them.

This clonotype came up a few times. CDR3 nucleotide sequence: TGCAGCGTCGCCACTCCGGGACACAGCACTGAAGCTTTCTTT. Translated, it gives CSVATPGHSTEAFF. The chain uses TRBV29-1 and TRBJ1-1, with a possible D match to TRBD1 (6 bases). V was pared by 6 bases and J by 4 bases, with 18 bases between. CDR3 length: 14 amino acids. Germline assignment: CDR1 SQVTM and CDR2 ANQGSEA.

This clonotype was detected only a few times. This rearrangement joins TRBV6-2 or TRBV6-3 to TRBJ1-1; D gene ambiguous. V dropped 2 bases and J dropped 0 bases, with 7 bases sitting between them. This CDR3 region has 14 residues. Germline CDR1 MNHEY, CDR2 SVGEGT. Here the CDR3 reads CASSYMLLNTEAFF. CDR3 nucleotide sequence: TGTGCCAGCAGTTACATGTTGCTGAACACTGAAGCTTTCTTT.

Many counts were recorded for this clonotype. This rearrangement joins TRBV20-1 to TRBJ2-7, with D uncertain. The V end lost 2 bases, the J end lost 0 bases, and 14 bases lay between the germline ends. This CDR3 is 15 amino acids long. Germline values: CDR1 DFQATT, CDR2 SNEGSKA (reference sequence). This CDR3 is CSARNPEWSSYEQYF. Written as DNA, the CDR3 is TGCAGTGCTAGAAACCCGGAGTGGAGCTCCTACGAGCAGTACTTC.

This chain joins TRBV7-6 and TRBJ2-1, with 13 bases identical to TRBD2. The germline gives CDR1 SGHVS, CDR2 FNYEAQ. Unmatched junction bases numbered 7, after V lost 2 bases and J lost 0 bases. CDR3 size: 19 residues. The CDR3 DNA reads TGTGCCAGCAGCTTAAAACTAGCGGGGGGGCGGTACTCCTACAATGAGCAGTTCTTC. Translated: CASSLKLAGGRYSYNEQFF.

The V call is TRBV6-6, the J call TRBJ1-1; 11 nucleotides match TRBD1. V lost 6 bases, J lost 11 bases, and 5 bases stayed unmatched. This CDR3 is built from 12 residues. Per the germline V gene, CDR1 is MNHNY and CDR2 is SVGAGI (reference sequence). The CDR3 spells CASREGQGAAFF. The DNA for the CDR3 is TGTGCCAGCAGGGAAGGACAGGGGGCCGCTTTCTTT.

The V call is TRBV28, the J call TRBJ1-5, with D possibly TRBD1 on 6 matching bases. V was shortened by 5 bases and J by 11 bases, with 22 bases between the two germline ends. This CDR3 is 15 amino acids long. Germline V CDR1 and CDR2: MDHEN, SYDVKM. The CDR3 nucleotides read TGTGCCAGCAGTCCGCTAGGGGGTAACCGTATGGCCCAGCATTTT. Its protein is CASSPLGGNRMAQHF.